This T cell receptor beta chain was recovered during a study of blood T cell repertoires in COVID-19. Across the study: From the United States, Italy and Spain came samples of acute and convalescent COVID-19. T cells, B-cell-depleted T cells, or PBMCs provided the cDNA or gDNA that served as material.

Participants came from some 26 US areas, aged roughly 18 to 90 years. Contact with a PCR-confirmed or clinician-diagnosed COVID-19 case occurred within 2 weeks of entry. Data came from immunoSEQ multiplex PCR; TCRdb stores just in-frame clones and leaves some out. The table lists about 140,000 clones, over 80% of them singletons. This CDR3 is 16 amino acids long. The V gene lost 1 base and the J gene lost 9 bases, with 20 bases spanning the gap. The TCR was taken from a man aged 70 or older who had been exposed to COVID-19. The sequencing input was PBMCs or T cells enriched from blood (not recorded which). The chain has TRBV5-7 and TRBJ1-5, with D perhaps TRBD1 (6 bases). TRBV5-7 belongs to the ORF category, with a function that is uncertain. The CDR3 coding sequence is TGTGCCAGCAGCTTGAGGTCCCAGAACAGGGAACCGCCCCAGCATTTT. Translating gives CASSLRSQNREPPQHF.